Each of the 25 T cell receptor beta chains below was sequenced from the same sample in a study of CD8+ T cells in alopecia areata. Extracted RNA was reverse transcribed, and the resulting cDNA served as sequencing template. Method: immunoSEQ multiplex PCR; TCRdb's copy keeps in-frame clones and lacks some. This sample includes around 290,000 clones with no singletons; its ten biggest clones take up roughly 1.2%. The authors sorted pooled cutaneous lymph node cells using CD4, CD8alpha, NKG2D, NKG2ACE and other markers. Sequenced input: CD4+ T cells sorted from a lymph node. The receptors derive from a C3H/HeJ mouse with alopecia areata. For the strain, the MHC haplotype given is H2-k.

As regards this clone: Gene labels here are mouse ones. The read terminates 4 residues ahead of where the CDR3 ends, so the germline J gene completes it. The chain employs TRBV5 and TRBJ2-2; D is unclear. Trimming removed 4 bases from V and 0 bases from J, with 6 bases in between. This CDR3 has 14 amino acids. Per germline, CDR1 LGHNA and CDR2 YNLKQL (reference sequence). Partial CDR3 DNA: TGTGCCAGCAGCCCGACTCCAAACACCGGG. Translation gives CASSPTPNTG. The full CDR3 reads CASSPTPNTGQLYF.

In regard to this clone: Gene and germline names: mouse. The read is 4 residues too short to cover the CDR3 end, so that end is filled in from the germline J gene. The chain employs TRBV5 and TRBJ2-5; TRBD2 might be the D (6 bases). Trimming took off 1 base at V and 0 bases at J, with 11 bases between the two ends. CDR1 LGHNA and CDR2 YNLKQL come from the germline V gene (reference sequence). The CDR3 sequence is 16 residues long. The CDR3 here is CASSQVPGANQDTQYF. CDR3 DNA (partial): TGTGCCAGCAGCCAAGTCCCTGGGGCTAACCAAGAC.

This clone came up a few times. Mouse gene names and germline throughout. The read ends 4 residues before the CDR3 terminus; that terminus is restored from the germline J gene. This chain links TRBV13-2 with TRBJ2-4, with 9 bases aligning to TRBD1. This CDR3 has 14 amino acids. V dropped 4 bases and J dropped 3; count of bases not matched to a gene: 3. Looked up from germline, CDR1 is NNHNN and CDR2 is SYGAGS (reference sequence). CDR3 amino acids: CASGRTGVQNTLYF. The part of the CDR3 DNA that was read is TGTGCCAGCGGTCGGACAGGGGTCCAAAAC.

As regards this clone: Germline and genes: mouse. Coverage ceases 4 residues before the CDR3 finishes, and the germline J gene fills in the end. The rearrangement uses TRBV5 and TRBJ2-3; maybe TRBD1 (6 bases). Trimming shortened V by 3 bases and J by 0 bases, and 10 bases separated the two germline ends. Germline V lookup: CDR1 LGHNA, CDR2 YNLKQL (reference sequence). The CDR3 sequence is 15 residues long. The CDR3 sequence: CASSQGDTSAETLYF. The CDR3 DNA, read in part, is TGTGCCAGCAGCCAGGGGGACACTAGTGCAGAA.

This clone has ten or more counts. The gene symbols are mouse symbols. Coverage ceases 4 residues before the CDR3 finishes, and the germline J gene fills in the end. The chain combines TRBV17 with TRBJ2-5, with D unresolved. Germline lookup yields CDR1 MNHDT and CDR2 YYDKIL. V lost 2 bases, J lost 0 bases, and 9 bases lay in between. The CDR3 is 15 residues long. Incomplete CDR3 DNA: TGTGCTAGCAGTAGATCGTACAATAACCAAGAC. Protein: CASSRSYNNQD. The complete CDR3 sequence is CASSRSYNNQDTQYF.

Turning to this clone: All gene names here are mouse names. Read coverage stops 3 residues before the CDR3 terminus; the germline J gene supplies the remainder. V gene TRBV1 combines with J gene TRBJ1-6; D ambiguous. TRBJ1-6 is an open reading frame, and its role is uncertain. With 0 bases removed from V and 0 bases from J, the gap between germline ends came to 6 bases. The CDR3 consists of 16 residues. From germline, CDR1 is NSQYPW and CDR2 LRSPGD (reference sequence). The CDR3 loop reads CTCSADGDSYNSPLYF. CDR3 DNA, as far as it was read: TGCACCTGCAGTGCAGATGGGGATTCCTATAATTCGCCC.

This clone was seen more than once but under ten times. Gene and germline names: mouse. The read is 4 residues too short to cover the CDR3 end, so that end is filled in from the germline J gene. V and J are TRBV31 and TRBJ1-2; 8 positions match TRBD1. This CDR3 has 14 amino acids. The junction had 7 bases not matched to a gene; V was cut back by 3 bases and J by 4 bases. The V gene's germline CDR1 is GKSSPN and CDR2 SITVG. This CDR3 is CAWRTGEGASDYTF. The sequenced part of the CDR3 DNA is TGTGCCTGGAGGACAGGGGAGGGGGCCTCC.

This clone was seen only a few times. Gene names are the mouse ones. The read comes to an end 4 residues before the CDR3 does, leaving the germline J gene to fill in the end. The chain combines TRBV13-2 with TRBJ2-1, with TRBD1 matching over 9 bases. This CDR3 is built from 15 residues. Germline CDR1 reads NNHNN; CDR2 reads SYGAGS (reference sequence). V lost 2 bases and J lost 6; bases outside the gene matches: 6. The covered CDR3 bases are TGTGCCAGCGGTGAACCGGGACAGGGATTTGCT. Residues: CASGEPGQGFA. Given in full, the CDR3 is CASGEPGQGFAEQFF.

This clone turned up a few times. Gene names are mouse gene names. The DNA ends 4 residues before the CDR3 does, and the rest of the CDR3 is filled in from the germline J gene. The sample carries other DNA sequences with the same CDR3. The rearrangement uses TRBV5 and TRBJ2-5; possibly TRBD1 for D (6 bases). Germline values: CDR1 LGHNA, CDR2 YNLKQL (reference sequence). The CDR3 has 14 amino acids. V was pared by 0 bases and J by 2 bases, with 6 bases between. Incomplete CDR3 DNA: TGTGCCAGCAGCCAAGAAGGGGGCCAAGAC. This gives the protein CASSQEGGQD. The CDR3 in full is CASSQEGGQDTQYF.

This clone was detected only a few times. Genes and germline come from the mouse. The observed sequence ends 4 residues before the CDR3 terminus, with the missing tail filled in from the germline J gene. This chain uses TRBV13-1 with TRBJ2-2; D may be TRBD2 (6 bases). The germline V gene has CDR1 NSHNY and CDR2 SYGAGN. V lost 1 base to trimming and J lost 4 bases, with 11 bases between them. This CDR3 contains 15 residues. The CDR3 sequence: CASSDFRTATGQLYF. The sequenced part of the CDR3 DNA is TGTGCCAGCAGTGATTTCCGGACTGCCACCGGG.

This clone has a handful of counts. Mouse gene names apply. The CDR3 end falls 4 residues outside the read, so it is completed with the germline J gene. Other DNA sequences in the same sample also yield this CDR3. This chain joins TRBV5 and TRBJ2-2; tentative D call: TRBD1 (6 bases). Germline values: CDR1 LGHNA, CDR2 YNLKQL (reference sequence). Trimming stripped 1 base from V and 2 bases from J, with 11 bases between. This CDR3 region has 16 residues. CDR3: CASSQVPGVNTGQLYF. Incomplete CDR3 DNA: TGTGCCAGCAGCCAAGTCCCAGGGGTCAACACCGGG.

About this clone: The gene names here belong to mouse. The sequence runs out 4 residues before the end of the CDR3; the remainder is reconstructed from the germline J gene. This same CDR3 is encoded by further DNA sequences in the sample. The V call is TRBV13-1, the J call TRBJ2-2, with D possibly TRBD1 on 6 matching bases. Trimming shortened V by 2 bases and J by 0 bases, and 8 bases separated the two germline ends. Per the germline V gene, CDR1 is NSHNY and CDR2 is SYGAGN. The CDR3 contains 15 residues. The CDR3 spells CASSEDSANTGQLYF. The sequenced CDR3 bases are TGTGCCAGCAGTGAGGACAGTGCAAACACCGGG.

This clone came up a few times. The germline and genes are mouse ones. The missing CDR3 end, 4 residues past where the read stops, is filled in from the germline J gene. V is TRBV13-3 and J is TRBJ2-7; TRBD2 matches at 11 bases. J was trimmed by 0 bases and V by 5 bases; bases with no gene match: 1. This CDR3 is built from 14 residues. Germline CDR1 reads NNHDY; CDR2 reads SYVADS. CDR3 protein: CASRGLGDSYEQYF. The part of the CDR3 DNA that was read is TGTGCCAGCAGGGGACTGGGGGACTCCTAT.

On this clone itself: Gene and germline names: mouse. Read data end 4 residues before the CDR3 end; the end is taken from the germline J gene. The same CDR3 also results from other DNA sequences found in this sample. J is TRBJ2-5 and V is TRBV31; TRBD1 is a possible D gene (7 bases). The CDR3 is 15 amino acids. Trimming removed 0 bases at V and 0 bases at J, with 10 bases between. CDR1 is GKSSPN, CDR2 SITVG, per germline. CDR3 bases read: TGTGCCTGGAGTCTAGGAGGGGGCAACCAAGAC. Encoded protein: CAWSLGGGNQD. The whole CDR3 sequence reads CAWSLGGGNQDTQYF.

This clone has a handful of counts. Any gene name here is a mouse gene name. The read stops 4 residues short of the end of the CDR3; the missing end is completed from the germline J gene. The chain combines TRBV13-1 with TRBJ2-1; weak D call: TRBD2 (6 bases). Trimming pared 0 bases from V and 3 bases from J, leaving 10 bases between. The CDR3 covers 15 residues. Looked up from germline, CDR1 is NSHNY and CDR2 is SYGAGN. The CDR3 protein is CASSDVGVLYAEQFF. The covered CDR3 bases are TGTGCCAGCAGTGATGTGGGGGTCCTCTATGCT.

This clone was seen many times. Gene names are mouse gene names. The read gets to within 3 residues of the CDR3 end, and the germline J gene fills in the rest. The chain is built from TRBV1 and TRBJ1-6; the match to TRBD1 covers 8 bases. TRBJ1-6 qualifies as an ORF whose function is uncertain. V gave up 1 base and J gave up 5 bases; unmatched junction bases: 4. Germline loops: CDR1 NSQYPW, CDR2 LRSPGD (reference sequence). The CDR3 has 16 residues. The CDR3 bases that were read are TGCACCTGCAGTGCAGGAAGACAGGGGAATAATTCGCCC. This encodes CTCSAGRQGNNSP. The CDR3 in full is CTCSAGRQGNNSPLYF.

In its sample, this clone was seen a few times. Gene names follow the mouse nomenclature. From the germline J gene comes the end of the CDR3, since the read stops 4 residues before it. The rearrangement uses TRBV13-3 and TRBJ1-2; a weak D match, TRBD1 (5 bases). The V and J ends lost 0 bases and 0 bases respectively, with 15 bases between them. The CDR3 loop spans 17 amino acids. Germline V lookup: CDR1 NNHDY, CDR2 SYVADS. CDR3 loop: CASSDAEIDRTNSDYTF. The DNA read from the CDR3 is TGTGCCAGCAGTGATGCAGAGATTGACAGAACAAACTCC.

In its sample, this clone was seen a few times. Mouse gene names and germline throughout. The read halts 4 residues ahead of the CDR3 end, with the missing end drawn from the germline J gene. This sequence joins TRBV19 and TRBJ2-3; 8 bases are a match to TRBD2. The CDR3 runs to 15 residues. From germline, CDR1 is FNHDT and CDR2 SITEND (reference sequence). The ends lost 5 bases at V and 2 bases at J; junction bases unmatched: 7. The CDR3 region is CASSGGARVAETLYF. CDR3 bases read: TGTGCCAGCAGCGGGGGGGCGCGGGTTGCAGAA.

This clone was detected only a few times. Gene labels here are mouse ones. The read terminates 4 residues ahead of where the CDR3 ends, so the germline J gene completes it. This chain uses TRBV5 with TRBJ2-5; the D is unclear. CDR3 length equals 15 residues. Germline-derived CDR1 and CDR2 are LGHNA and YNLKQL (reference sequence). V gave up 0 bases and J gave up 0 bases, with 7 bases separating them. CDR3 DNA, as far as it was read: TGTGCCAGCAGCCAAGAACCAGTTAACCAAGAC. This gives the protein CASSQEPVNQD. Given in full, the CDR3 is CASSQEPVNQDTQYF.

As regards this clone: Gene names are mouse gene names. The DNA read from the CDR3 is TGTGCCAGCCTTCGGGACAGACATGCT. It is translated as CASLRDRHA. The whole CDR3 is CASLRDRHAEQFF. The chain carries TRBV13-3 and TRBJ2-1; the match to TRBD1 covers 7 bases. Coverage ceases 4 residues before the CDR3 finishes, and the germline J gene fills in the end. Germline V lookup: CDR1 NNHDY, CDR2 SYVADS. V gave up 7 bases and J gave up 5 bases; unmatched junction bases: 6. This CDR3 has 13 amino acids.

On this clone: Gene names refer to mouse genes. The CDR3 is cut off 4 residues early in the read; its end comes from the germline J gene. The rearrangement uses TRBV1 and TRBJ2-2; tentative D call: TRBD1 (5 bases). Germline-derived CDR1 and CDR2 are NSQYPW and LRSPGD (reference sequence). The CDR3 has 16 residues. V lost 1 base and J lost 0, with 9 bases in between. CDR3 bases read: TGCACCTGCAGTGCAGGGACATTCACAAACACCGGG. Protein: CTCSAGTFTNTG. The entire CDR3 protein reads CTCSAGTFTNTGQLYF.

As for this clone: All gene names here are mouse names. The read comes to an end 4 residues before the CDR3 does, leaving the germline J gene to fill in the end. V gene TRBV1 combines with J gene TRBJ2-7; 10 positions match TRBD2. Trimming at V came to 1 base and at J to 2 bases, leaving 2 bases not matched to a gene. CDR1 NSQYPW and CDR2 LRSPGD come from the germline V gene (reference sequence). This CDR3 is 15 amino acids long. CDR3 sequence: CTCSAATGGAYEQYF. CDR3 DNA (partial): TGCACCTGCAGTGCAGCAACTGGGGGGGCCTAT.

A word on this clone: These gene names are mouse names. CDR3 loop: CASSETNNSPLYF. The part of the CDR3 DNA that was read is TGTGCCAGCAGTGAAACAAATAATTCGCCC. V is TRBV13-1 and J is TRBJ1-6, with D unresolved. The read terminates 3 residues before the CDR3 end, so the remaining end is supplied by the germline J gene. TRBJ1-6 is annotated as an ORF whose role is uncertain. This CDR3 contains 13 residues. Per germline, CDR1 NSHNY and CDR2 SYGAGN. Trimming pared 2 bases from V and 5 bases from J, leaving 5 bases between.

This clone was picked up a small number of times. Here the gene names and germline are mouse. The observed sequence ends 4 residues before the CDR3 terminus, with the missing tail filled in from the germline J gene. This chain connects TRBV14 to TRBJ1-1; D may be TRBD1 (6 bases). Germline V lookup: CDR1 SGHDT, CDR2 FRDEAV. The CDR3 runs to 14 residues. V lost 3 bases, J lost 1 base, and 10 bases lay in between. The CDR3 loop reads CASSSGTKNTEVFF. The CDR3 bases that were read are TGTGCCAGCAGTTCCGGGACAAAAAACACA.

This clone has only a few counts. Gene labels here are mouse ones. The read falls 4 residues short of the CDR3 end, and the missing part is taken from the germline J gene. The gene calls are TRBV17 and TRBJ2-1; a weak D match, TRBD1 (5 bases). Between the trimmed V and J ends, which lost 2 bases and 3 bases, there was a span of 11 bases. The CDR3 sequence is 15 residues long. Germline CDR1 and CDR2: MNHDT and YYDKIL. CDR3: CASSRRAGSYAEQFF. CDR3 DNA (partial): TGTGCTAGCAGTAGACGGGCAGGGAGCTATGCT.